This T cell receptor (beta chain) is from a study of T cell repertoires in cytomegalovirus infection. Overall study: Both CMV infection and a matching HLA type were indicated by public TCR beta signatures.

Notes on the study in general: In two of eight donors, the top clonotype was HLA-C-restricted CMV-specific. Cumulated frequencies of public TCR beta families served to identify carriers of CMV plus the relevant HLA.

This clonotype has just a few counts. Its specificity is unknown. Germline-derived CDR1 and CDR2 are SGHAT and FQDESV (reference sequence). The ends were cut back, 2 bases at V and 3 bases at J, with 17 bases in the middle. This CDR3 spans 16 amino acids. TCRdb called the reads again in MiXCR, with one record for every CDR3 protein. In the table there are approximately 550,000 distinct CDR3 sequences, approximately 15% of which are singletons. This receptor was taken from a human donor in good health (CMV status not recorded). Some clones in this sample may be carry-over from other donors' samples. The chain combines TRBV11-1 with TRBJ2-7, with D perhaps TRBD1 or TRBD2 (6 bases each). Sequencing was carried out using CD8+ T cells from PBMCs. CDR3 sequence: CASSLNKGGEGYEQYF. As DNA, the CDR3 is TGTGCCAGCAGCTTAAACAAGGGGGGAGAAGGCTACGAGCAGTACTTC.